The 5 T cell receptor beta chains below all came from one sample that was sequenced in a study of T cells in Graves' hyperthyroidism and ophthalmopathy. Template material for amplifying TCR beta CDR3 regions consisted of RNA transcripts. When the TCR CDR3 underwent first-round RT-PCR, the HTBI primer set was used. TCRdb re-called the multiplex PCR reads with MiXCR, one entry per CDR3 protein. The sample carries hundreds of thousands of distinct CDR3 sequences, roughly 46% recorded once. The sequenced sample consisted of peripheral blood or thyroid tissue (not recorded which). All receptors derive from an adult man with Graves' disease, either hyperthyroidism or ophthalmopathy (not recorded which).

This clonotype was detected a few times. The chain recombines TRBV6-6 with TRBJ1-1; no clear D gene. Germline CDR1 reads MNHNY; CDR2 reads SVGAGI (reference sequence). The CDR3 has 13 amino acids. V was trimmed by 5 bases and J by 1 base, leaving 8 bases between them. CDR3 coding DNA: TGTGCCAGCAGTCATAAACGGAACACTGAAGCTTTCTTT. This codes for CASSHKRNTEAFF.

This clonotype was observed at least ten times. The V gene is TRBV10-3, the J gene TRBJ1-5; D is possibly TRBD1 (6 bases). The CDR3 has 14 amino acids. Trimming stripped 2 bases from V and 2 bases from J, with 7 bases between. Germline CDR1 and CDR2: ENHRY and SYGVKD. CDR3 nucleotide sequence: TGTGCCATCAGTGAGCCAGGGGGCAATCAGCCCCAGCATTTT. Amino acids: CAISEPGGNQPQHF.

This clonotype has at least ten counts. This chain joins TRBV7-9 and TRBJ1-1; TRBD1 matches at 7 bases. Trimming took 4 bases from V and 1 from J; bases not matched to a gene: 6. The CDR3 extends over 15 amino acids. Germline lookup yields CDR1 SEHNR and CDR2 FQNEAQ (reference sequence). CDR3 in DNA: TGTGCCAGCAGCTCCTACAGGGGACGGAACACTGAAGCTTTCTTT. Translating gives CASSSYRGRNTEAFF.

The chain has TRBV7-2 and TRBJ1-4; no firm D call. V gave up 1 base and J gave up 0 bases, with 18 bases separating them. Looked up from germline, CDR1 is SGHTA and CDR2 is FQGNSA. CDR3 length equals 19 residues. The CDR3 sequence: CASSLGLRAFGTTNEKLFF. The DNA of the CDR3 is TGTGCCAGCAGCTTAGGCCTTAGGGCCTTTGGGACAACTAATGAAAAACTGTTTTTT.

The chain employs TRBV25-1 and TRBJ1-5, with 8 bases matching TRBD1. Germline V CDR1 and CDR2: MGHDK, SYGVNS. J gave up 2 bases and V 2 bases, and 5 bases lay outside the gene matches. The CDR3 has 16 amino acids. CDR3 amino acids: CASSEAGGSGNQPQHF. The CDR3 DNA reads TGTGCCAGCAGTGAAGCAGGGGGCAGCGGCAATCAGCCCCAGCATTTT. Full variable domain (missing parts from reference TRBV25-1 and TRBJ1-5): EADIYQTPRYLVIGTGKKITLECSQTMGHDKMYWYQQDPGMELHLIHYSYGVNSTEKGDLSSESTVSRIRTEHFPLTLESARPSHTSQYLCASSEAGGSGNQPQHFGDGTRLSIL.